One sample yielded the 30 T cell receptor beta chains listed below, sequenced in a study of blood T cells in healthy people across ages (dated by TCRdb to between 2014 and 2017). The method behind the library was 5' RACE. The sample was run on an Illumina HiSeq 2500. A second PCR of roughly 6 to 12 cycles was performed with a sample-barcoded 5' primer and a J-beta primer mix. TCRdb reanalyzed the raw reads on its own, using fastp at Q25 for trimming and MiXCR for clone calling, and kept in-frame beta chains. Every CDR3 protein is listed once, alongside the most common genes and DNA of its rows. Counted in this sample were about 1.1 million distinct CDR3 sequences; more than 30% of them appeared once. Approximately 14% of the sample goes to the ten largest clones. Input material: blood. The receptors were gathered from a man between 18 and 35 years old in good health.

CDR3 sequence: CASSLVWDEQFF. CDR3 nucleotides: TGTGCCAGCAGCTTAGTTTGGGATGAGCAGTTCTTC. This sequence joins TRBV7-2 and TRBJ2-1; D remains ambiguous. With 1 base removed from V and 8 bases from J, the gap between germline ends came to 6 bases. Germline assignment: CDR1 SGHTA and CDR2 FQGNSA. CDR3 length: 12 amino acids.

J is TRBJ2-3 and V is TRBV11-2, with 7 bases lining up with TRBD1. Germline V gene lookup returns CDR1 SGHAT and CDR2 FQNNGV. This CDR3 has 16 residues. V lost 5 bases, J lost 2 bases, and 10 bases stayed unmatched. The CDR3 sequence: CASSPPGTVPTDTQYF. CDR3 in DNA: TGTGCCAGCAGCCCGCCTGGGACAGTACCCACAGATACGCAGTATTTT.

The gene calls are TRBV7-2 and TRBJ2-3, with 7 bases fitting TRBD2. J lost 3 bases, V lost 5 bases, and 8 bases had no gene match. Germline CDR1 reads SGHTA; CDR2 reads FQGNSA. This CDR3 spans 15 amino acids. CDR3 DNA: TGTGCCAGCAGCAAACTCCTCGGGGGGACAGATACGCAGTATTTT. The encoded protein is CASSKLLGGTDTQYF.

This clonotype has only a few counts. This rearrangement joins TRBV12-3 or TRBV12-4 to TRBJ1-5; 7 nucleotides align to TRBD1. Trimming cost V 5 bases and J 2 bases; bases outside gene matches: 6. The CDR3 totals 15 residues. The CDR3 protein is CASSPTGFGNQPQHF. CDR3 nucleotide sequence: TGTGCCAGCAGTCCGACAGGGTTCGGCAATCAGCCCCAGCATTTT.

The chain carries TRBV12-3 or TRBV12-4 and TRBJ2-3; 8 bases match TRBD2. V trimming: 6 bases; J trimming: 1 base; junction bases outside the gene matches: 6. The CDR3 has 15 amino acids. Written as DNA, the CDR3 is TGTGCCAGCAGATGGAGTAGCGGGGGCACAGATACGCAGTATTTT. The encoded protein is CASRWSSGGTDTQYF.

The chain links TRBV5-6 to TRBJ2-5; 9 bases align to TRBD1. J gave up 3 bases and V 1 base, and 4 bases lay outside the gene matches. Germline assignment: CDR1 SGHDT and CDR2 YYEEEE. The CDR3 consists of 15 residues. The CDR3 is CASSLMRQGEETQYF. DNA for the CDR3: TGTGCCAGCAGCTTGATGCGACAGGGGGAAGAGACCCAGTACTTC. Full variable domain (remainder filled in from reference TRBV5-6 and TRBJ2-5): DAGVTQSPTHLIKTRGQQVTLRCSPKSGHDTVSWYQQALGQGPQFIFQYYEEEERQRGNFPDRFSGHQFPNYSSELNVNALLLGDSALYLCASSLMRQGEETQYFGPGTRLLVL.

The V call is TRBV9, the J call TRBJ1-2; 7 bases align to TRBD1. Germline V gene sequence: CDR1 SGDLS, CDR2 YYNGEE. The CDR3 spans 14 residues. Trimming cost V 3 bases and J 4 bases; bases outside gene matches: 6. This CDR3 reads CASSAGGGPYGYTF. DNA for the CDR3: TGTGCCAGCAGCGCAGGAGGGGGCCCCTATGGCTACACCTTC.

The chain carries TRBV5-6 and TRBJ2-1, with 7 bases aligning to TRBD1. J gave up 5 bases and V 4 bases, and 9 bases lay outside the gene matches. Germline V gene sequence: CDR1 SGHDT, CDR2 YYEEEE. The CDR3 totals 15 residues. CDR3 protein: CASSDDRVQDNEQFF. The CDR3 region has the DNA TGTGCCAGCAGCGACGACAGGGTGCAAGACAATGAGCAGTTCTTC.

This clonotype came up a few times. This rearrangement joins TRBV7-2 to TRBJ1-1; D may be TRBD1 (6 bases). V shed 5 bases and J shed 5 bases, with 21 bases lying between them. Germline V gene lookup returns CDR1 SGHTA and CDR2 FQGNSA. The CDR3 is made up of 16 amino acids. This CDR3 is CASSDSRGLRGTEAFF. CDR3 DNA sequence: TGTGCCAGCAGCGACTCCAGGGGACTCCGCGGGACTGAAGCTTTCTTT. The entire variable domain, with the rest obtained from reference TRBV7-2 and TRBJ1-1, is as follows: GAGVSQSPSNKVTEKGKDVELRCDPISGHTALYWYRQSLGQGLEFLIYFQGNSAPDKSGLPSDRFSAERTGGSVSTLTIQRTQQEDSAVYLCASSDSRGLRGTEAFFGQGTRLTVV.

The chain couples TRBV9 to TRBJ2-3; a weak D match, TRBD2 (5 bases). The CDR3 has 15 amino acids. The V and J ends lost 1 base and 5 bases respectively, with 14 bases between them. Germline lookup yields CDR1 SGDLS and CDR2 YYNGEE. CDR3 DNA sequence: TGTGCCAGCAGCGTACCCCCTTTCGGGGAAGATACGCAGTATTTT. It translates to CASSVPPFGEDTQYF. Looking up the rest from reference TRBV9 and TRBJ2-3 gives the full variable domain: DSGVTQTPKHLITATGQRVTLRCSPRSGDLSVYWYQQSLDQGLQFLIQYYNGEERAKGNILERFSAQQFPDLHSELNLSSLELGDSALYFCASSVPPFGEDTQYFGPGTRLTVL.

To note about this clonotype: Since a much larger clone is just one base distant, this may be a read error. The chain couples TRBV12-3 or TRBV12-4 to TRBJ2-4, with D possibly being TRBD1 (5 bases). The tail of the sequence fits TRBJ2-5 better, so the J call may be wrong. This CDR3 has 13 residues. The CDR3 sequence: CASSVGARETQYF. In DNA, the CDR3 is TGTGCCAGCAGTGTAGGGGCGCGGGAGACCCAGTACTTC.

This clonotype was seen a few times. J is TRBJ1-2 and V is TRBV16, with 12 bases lining up with TRBD1. In germline, CDR1 is KGHSY, CDR2 FQNENV. V lost 4 bases, J lost 5 bases, and 11 bases stayed unmatched. The CDR3 covers 17 residues. CDR3 in DNA: TGTGCCAGCAGCCCCGGGACAGGGGGCATCCCTTCTTATGGCTACACCTTC. Amino acids: CASSPGTGGIPSYGYTF. Combining the CDR3 with reference TRBV16 and TRBJ1-2 gives the whole variable domain GEEVAQTPKHLVRGEGQKAKLYCAPIKGHSYVFWYQQVLKNEFKFLISFQNENVFDETGMPKERFSAKCLPNSPCSLEIQATKLEDSAVYFCASSPGTGGIPSYGYTFGSGTRLTVV.

This clonotype appeared a few times. The chain employs TRBV20-1 and TRBJ2-1, with TRBD2 matching over 11 bases. The germline CDR1 and CDR2 sequences are DFQATT and SNEGSKA (reference sequence). This CDR3 is built from 15 residues. The V segment lost 6 bases and the J segment 7 bases; nucleotides outside the gene matches: 11. The CDR3: CSAPLAGGSGNEQFF. CDR3 DNA sequence: TGCAGTGCCCCTCTAGCGGGGGGTTCCGGGAATGAGCAGTTCTTC.

This clonotype showed up just a few times. This chain links TRBV9 with TRBJ2-5; D may be TRBD1 (5 bases). Per germline, CDR1 SGDLS and CDR2 YYNGEE. V lost 0 bases to trimming and J lost 3 bases, with 12 bases between them. CDR3 size: 15 residues. The CDR3 DNA sequence: TGTGCCAGCAGCGTAGGTCTTGGCAGGGAAGAGACCCAGTACTTC. Protein: CASSVGLGREETQYF. Full variable domain (missing parts from reference TRBV9 and TRBJ2-5): DSGVTQTPKHLITATGQRVTLRCSPRSGDLSVYWYQQSLDQGLQFLIQYYNGEERAKGNILERFSAQQFPDLHSELNLSSLELGDSALYFCASSVGLGREETQYFGPGTRLLVL.

The V and J genes are TRBV27 and TRBJ2-1; the match to TRBD1 covers 8 bases. The CDR3 has 16 residues. Germline V lookup: CDR1 MNHEY, CDR2 SMNVEV (reference sequence). V shed 4 bases and J 0 bases; nucleotides not matched to a gene: 5. CDR3 sequence: CASSSKGQVSYNEQFF. DNA of the CDR3: TGTGCCAGCAGTTCAAAGGGACAGGTCTCCTACAATGAGCAGTTCTTC.

The table lists this clonotype with a few counts. The chain recombines TRBV4-3 with TRBJ2-7; D could derive from TRBD1 or TRBD2 (5 bases each). The CDR3 loop spans 14 amino acids. Trimming took off 0 bases at V and 0 bases at J, with 6 bases between the two ends. Germline values: CDR1 LGHNA, CDR2 YSLEER. The CDR3: CASSQDGASYEQYF. The CDR3 nucleotides read TGCGCCAGCAGCCAAGACGGGGCCTCCTACGAGCAGTACTTC.

The chain carries TRBV25-1 and TRBJ2-1; D may be TRBD1 (5 bases). The ends were cut back, 4 bases at V and 4 bases at J, with 14 bases in the middle. The CDR3 spans 15 residues. CDR1 is MGHDK and CDR2 is SYGVNS in the germline V gene. This CDR3 is CASSVRQGKYNEQFF. The CDR3 DNA is TGTGCCAGCAGTGTGCGGCAGGGAAAATACAATGAGCAGTTCTTC.

This rearrangement joins TRBV28 to TRBJ1-1, with 11 bases fitting TRBD1. V was clipped by 11 bases and J by 1 base; unmatched bases: 6. The CDR3 sequence is 14 residues long. CDR1 and CDR2 (germline): MDHEN, SYDVKM. CDR3 nucleotide sequence: TGTGCCGCTAGGACAGGGGGCGGGAACACTGAAGCTTTCTTT. It yields the protein CAARTGGGNTEAFF.

This clonotype has a handful of counts. The chain recombines TRBV5-1 with TRBJ1-2; D gene uncertain. The germline CDR1 and CDR2 sequences are SGHRS and YFSETQ. Trimming took off 0 bases at V and 4 bases at J, with 10 bases between the two ends. This CDR3 is built from 14 residues. CDR3: CASSLGVETYGYTF. In nucleotides, the CDR3 is TGCGCCAGCAGCTTGGGGGTGGAAACCTATGGCTACACCTTC.

This chain connects TRBV6-2 or TRBV6-3 to TRBJ1-2; 10 bases align to TRBD1. The V and J ends lost 4 bases and 8 bases, in that order; junction bases with no gene match: 13. This CDR3 contains 16 residues. Germline V gives CDR1 MNHEY, CDR2 SVGEGT. The CDR3 is CASSSRQGANSKGYTF. The DNA for the CDR3 is TGTGCCAGCAGTTCGCGACAGGGGGCCAACTCAAAAGGCTACACCTTC.

This clonotype came up a few times. The gene calls are TRBV4-3 and TRBJ2-3, with 10 bases aligning to TRBD2. The CDR3 is 16 amino acids. CDR1 LGHNA and CDR2 YSLEER come from the germline V gene. The junction had 4 bases not matched to a gene; V was cut back by 2 bases and J by 2 bases. The CDR3 spells CASSQKSGGATDTQYF. In nucleotides, the CDR3 is TGCGCCAGCAGCCAAAAAAGCGGGGGGGCCACAGATACGCAGTATTTT.

CDR3 loop: CASSPRTGRRNYGYTF. As DNA, the CDR3 is TGTGCCAGCAGCCCCAGGACAGGGCGGCGCAACTATGGCTACACCTTC. The rearrangement joins TRBV14 to TRBJ1-2; 8 bases line up with TRBD1. The CDR3 extends over 16 amino acids. CDR1 and CDR2 from the germline V gene are SGHDN and FVKESK. The V and J ends lost 4 bases and 2 bases, in that order; junction bases with no gene match: 9.

This clonotype was recorded a few times. The rearrangement joins TRBV13 to TRBJ1-2; the match to TRBD1 covers 8 bases. The germline gives CDR1 PRHDT, CDR2 FYEKMQ (reference sequence). V shed 5 bases, J shed 4 bases, and the junction held 6 bases outside the gene matches. The CDR3 sequence is 14 residues long. This chain's CDR3 is CASSVNRGTYGYTF. In DNA, the CDR3 is TGTGCCAGCAGCGTAAACAGGGGGACCTATGGCTACACCTTC.

About this clonotype: A much more abundant neighbour one base away suggests this may be a read error. This chain uses TRBV29-1 with TRBJ2-4; no reliable D call. CDR1 is SQVTM and CDR2 is ANQGSEA in the germline V gene. The CDR3 is 17 amino acids. This chain's CDR3 is CSVEEGSQPLTKNIPYF. The CDR3 coding sequence is TGCAGCGTTGAAGAAGGGTCGCAGCCGCTGACCAAAAACATTCCGTACTTC.

The chain couples TRBV5-1 to TRBJ2-3, with 16 bases matching TRBD2. This CDR3 is 16 amino acids long. The J segment lost 4 bases and the V segment lost 3 bases, leaving 2 bases of the junction unmatched. The germline gives CDR1 SGHRS, CDR2 YFSETQ. The CDR3 here is CASSSGTSGGADTQYF. DNA for the CDR3: TGCGCCAGCAGCTCCGGGACTAGCGGGGGGGCAGATACGCAGTATTTT.

The chain uses TRBV5-6 and TRBJ2-7; the D is unclear. Germline values: CDR1 SGHDT, CDR2 YYEEEE. CDR3 length equals 16 residues. V gave up 3 bases and J gave up 5 bases, with 21 bases separating them. CDR3 sequence: CASSYPLGTLQNEQYF. The CDR3 DNA is TGTGCCAGCAGCTACCCTCTGGGAACACTACAAAACGAGCAGTACTTC. Using reference TRBV5-6 and TRBJ2-7 for the parts outside the CDR3, the full variable domain is DAGVTQSPTHLIKTRGQQVTLRCSPKSGHDTVSWYQQALGQGPQFIFQYYEEEERQRGNFPDRFSGHQFPNYSSELNVNALLLGDSALYLCASSYPLGTLQNEQYFGPGTRLTVT.

This clonotype was detected only a few times. The chain is built from TRBV28 and TRBJ1-5; D is undetermined. The germline CDR1 and CDR2 sequences are MDHEN and SYDVKM. The CDR3 spans 13 residues. Trimming removed 3 bases at V and 3 bases at J, with 6 bases between. The CDR3 reads CASSFNYNQPQHF. The CDR3 DNA reads as TGTGCCAGCAGTTTCAATTACAATCAGCCCCAGCATTTT.

This clonotype came up a few times. The chain carries TRBV7-2 and TRBJ1-4, with D possibly matching TRBD1 (5 bases). The length of the CDR3 is 15 residues. Germline CDR1 and CDR2: SGHTA and FQGNSA. Trimming cost V 2 bases and J 8 bases, with 15 bases left between them. CDR3 in DNA: TGTGCCAGCAGCTTACAGTCGGCCTGGGGGGAAAAACTGTTTTTT. The encoded protein is CASSLQSAWGEKLFF.

This clonotype was observed a handful of times. This rearrangement joins TRBV6-6 to TRBJ1-2; 7 bases line up with TRBD1. Germline values: CDR1 MNHNY, CDR2 SVGAGI (reference sequence). This CDR3 region has 12 residues. The V segment lost 4 bases and the J segment 12 bases; nucleotides outside the gene matches: 8. CDR3 region: CASSFDRAGHTF. As DNA, the CDR3 is TGTGCCAGCAGTTTTGACAGGGCGGGCCACACCTTC.

This clonotype has a handful of counts. V is TRBV20-1 and J is TRBJ2-7; 11 positions match TRBD2. Judging by the DNA end, TRBJ2-5 fits better; the J call may be wrong. This CDR3 comprises 15 residues. Germline CDR1 reads DFQATT; CDR2 reads SNEGSKA (reference sequence). The DNA for the CDR3 is TGCAGTGCCGAGCTCGGGACTAGCGGCTCGGAGACCCAGTACTTC. Protein: CSAELGTSGSETQYF.